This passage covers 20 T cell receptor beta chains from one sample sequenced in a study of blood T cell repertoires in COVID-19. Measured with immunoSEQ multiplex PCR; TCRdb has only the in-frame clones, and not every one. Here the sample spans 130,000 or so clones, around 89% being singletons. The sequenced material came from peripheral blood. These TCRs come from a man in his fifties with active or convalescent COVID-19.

CDR3 sequence reads: CASSQEDRKNTEAFF. As DNA, the CDR3 is TGCGCCAGCAGCCAAGAGGACAGGAAAAACACTGAAGCTTTCTTT. The chain employs TRBV4-1 and TRBJ1-1; 7 bases are shared with TRBD1. The germline CDR1 and CDR2 sequences are MGHRA and YSYEKL. Trimming cost V 0 bases and J 2 bases; bases outside gene matches: 3. The CDR3 is 15 amino acids.

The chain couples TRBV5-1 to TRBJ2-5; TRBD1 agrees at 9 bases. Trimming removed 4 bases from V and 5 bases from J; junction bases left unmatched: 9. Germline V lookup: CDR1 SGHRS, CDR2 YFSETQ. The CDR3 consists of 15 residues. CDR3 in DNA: TGCGCCAGCAGCCCCGGGACAGGGTGGAGGGAGACCCAGTACTTC. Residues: CASSPGTGWRETQYF.

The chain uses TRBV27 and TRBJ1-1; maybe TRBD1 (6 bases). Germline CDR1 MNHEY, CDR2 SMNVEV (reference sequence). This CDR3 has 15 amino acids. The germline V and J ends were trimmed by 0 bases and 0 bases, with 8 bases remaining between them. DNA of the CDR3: TGTGCCAGCAGTTTATCGGGACACCTGAACACTGAAGCTTTCTTT. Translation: CASSLSGHLNTEAFF.

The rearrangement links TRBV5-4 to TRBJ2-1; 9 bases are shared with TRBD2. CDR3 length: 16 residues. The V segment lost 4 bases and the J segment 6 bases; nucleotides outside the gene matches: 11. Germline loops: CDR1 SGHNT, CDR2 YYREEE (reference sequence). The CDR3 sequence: CASSHSRLAELNEQFF. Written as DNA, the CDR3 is TGTGCCAGCAGCCACAGCCGACTAGCGGAACTCAATGAGCAGTTCTTC.

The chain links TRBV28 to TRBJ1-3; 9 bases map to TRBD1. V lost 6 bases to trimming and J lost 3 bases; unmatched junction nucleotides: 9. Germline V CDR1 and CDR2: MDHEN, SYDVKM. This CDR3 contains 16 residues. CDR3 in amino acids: CASSRTGGDFGNTIYF. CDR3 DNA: TGTGCCAGCAGCCGAACAGGGGGCGACTTTGGAAACACCATATATTTT.

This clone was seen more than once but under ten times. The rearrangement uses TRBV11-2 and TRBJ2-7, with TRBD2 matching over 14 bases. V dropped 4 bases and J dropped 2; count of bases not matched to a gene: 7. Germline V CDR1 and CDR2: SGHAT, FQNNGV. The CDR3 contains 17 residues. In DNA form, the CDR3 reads TGTGCCAGCAGCTCCGGGACTAGCGGGAGTTTGGCCTACGAGCAGTACTTC. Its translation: CASSSGTSGSLAYEQYF.

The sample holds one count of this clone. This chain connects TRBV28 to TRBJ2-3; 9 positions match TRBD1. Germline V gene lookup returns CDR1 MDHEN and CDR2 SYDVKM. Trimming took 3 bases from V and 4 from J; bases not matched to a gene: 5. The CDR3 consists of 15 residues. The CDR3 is CASSLYRGLADTQYF. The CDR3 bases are TGTGCCAGCAGTTTGTACAGGGGGCTAGCAGATACGCAGTATTTT.

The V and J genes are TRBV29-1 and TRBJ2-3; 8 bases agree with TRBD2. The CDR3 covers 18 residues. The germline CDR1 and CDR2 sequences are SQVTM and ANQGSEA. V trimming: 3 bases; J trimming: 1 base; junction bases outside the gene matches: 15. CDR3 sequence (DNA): TGCAGCGTTGAGCCTAGTCGCGGGGGGAGGGCCGGCACAGATACGCAGTATTTT. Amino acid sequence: CSVEPSRGGRAGTDTQYF.

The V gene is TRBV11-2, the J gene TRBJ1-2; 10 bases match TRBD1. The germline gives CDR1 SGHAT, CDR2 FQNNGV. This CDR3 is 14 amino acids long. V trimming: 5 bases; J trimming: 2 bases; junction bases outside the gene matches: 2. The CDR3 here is CASSPGQGNYGYTF. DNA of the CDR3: TGTGCCAGCAGCCCGGGACAGGGGAACTATGGCTACACCTTC.

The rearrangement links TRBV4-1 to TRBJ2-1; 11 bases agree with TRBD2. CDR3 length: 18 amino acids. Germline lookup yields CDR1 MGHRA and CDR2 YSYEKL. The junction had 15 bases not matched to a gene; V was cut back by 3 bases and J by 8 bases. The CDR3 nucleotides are TGCGCCAGCAGCCACATCCGTCGGGGGATAGCGGGAGGGTATGAGCAGTTCTTC. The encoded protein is CASSHIRRGIAGGYEQFF.

DNA of the CDR3: TGTGCCAGTAGAGGGACAGAACCCTACGAGCAGTACTTC. It specifies CASRGTEPYEQYF. The chain links TRBV19 to TRBJ2-7; 7 nucleotides align to TRBD1. This CDR3 contains 13 residues. Unmatched junction bases numbered 4, after V lost 6 bases and J lost 2 bases. Germline lookup yields CDR1 LNHDA and CDR2 SQIVND (reference sequence).

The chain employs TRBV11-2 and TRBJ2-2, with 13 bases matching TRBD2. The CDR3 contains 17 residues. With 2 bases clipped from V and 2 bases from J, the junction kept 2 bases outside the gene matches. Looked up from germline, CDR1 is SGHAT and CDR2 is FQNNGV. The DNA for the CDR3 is TGTGCCAGCAGCTTAAGGACTAGCGGGAGAAACACCGGGGAGCTGTTTTTT. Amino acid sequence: CASSLRTSGRNTGELFF.

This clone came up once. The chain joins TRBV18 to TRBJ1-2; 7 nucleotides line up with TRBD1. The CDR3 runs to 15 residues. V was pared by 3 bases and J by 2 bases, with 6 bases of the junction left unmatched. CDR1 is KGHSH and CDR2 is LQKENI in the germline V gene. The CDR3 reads CASSPTTGTNYGYTF. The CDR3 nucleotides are TGTGCCAGCTCACCCACGACAGGGACGAACTATGGCTACACCTTC.

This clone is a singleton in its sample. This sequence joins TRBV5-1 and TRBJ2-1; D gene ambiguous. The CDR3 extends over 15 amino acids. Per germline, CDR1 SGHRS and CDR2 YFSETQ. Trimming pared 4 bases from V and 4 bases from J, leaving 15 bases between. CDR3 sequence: CASSKNGNEYNEQFF. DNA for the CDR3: TGCGCCAGCAGCAAGAACGGTAACGAGTACAATGAGCAGTTCTTC. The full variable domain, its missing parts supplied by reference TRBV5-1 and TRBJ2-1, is KAGVTQTPRYLIKTRGQQVTLSCSPISGHRSVSWYQQTPGQGLQFLFEYFSETQRNKGNFPGRFSGRQFSNSRSEMNVSTLELGDSALYLCASSKNGNEYNEQFFGPGTRLTVL.

CDR3 amino acids: CASSLEASGDGTGELFF. Here the CDR3 DNA reads TGTGCCAGCAGCTTAGAGGCTAGCGGGGATGGTACCGGGGAGCTGTTTTTT. The genes are TRBV7-2 and TRBJ2-2; TRBD2 matches at 9 bases. J was trimmed by 5 bases and V by 1 base; bases with no gene match: 8. The length of the CDR3 is 17 residues. Germline CDR1 and CDR2: SGHTA and FQGNSA.

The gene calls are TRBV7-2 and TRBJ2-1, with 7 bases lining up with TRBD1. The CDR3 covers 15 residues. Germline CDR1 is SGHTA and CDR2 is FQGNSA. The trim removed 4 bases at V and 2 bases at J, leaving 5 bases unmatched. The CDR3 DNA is TGTGCCAGCAGCTACGGACAGGCGACCTACAATGAGCAGTTCTTC. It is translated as CASSYGQATYNEQFF.

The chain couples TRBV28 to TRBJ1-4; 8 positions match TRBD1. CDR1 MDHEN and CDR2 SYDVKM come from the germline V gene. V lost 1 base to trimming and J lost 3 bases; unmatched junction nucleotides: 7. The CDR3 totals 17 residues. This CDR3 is CASSLSLTGVPNEKLFF. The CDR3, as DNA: TGTGCCAGCAGTTTATCGCTGACAGGGGTACCTAATGAAAAACTGTTTTTT.

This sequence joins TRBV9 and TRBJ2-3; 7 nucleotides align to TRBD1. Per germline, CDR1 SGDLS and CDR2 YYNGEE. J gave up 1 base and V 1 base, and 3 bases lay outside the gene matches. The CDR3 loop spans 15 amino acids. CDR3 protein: CASSVRQGGTDTQYF. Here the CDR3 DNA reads TGTGCCAGCAGCGTACGACAGGGAGGCACAGATACGCAGTATTTT.

The CDR3 DNA sequence: TGTGCCAGAAGCTATACAGGGGGCCACGAGCAGTACTTC. This gives the protein CARSYTGGHEQYF. V and J are TRBV5-3 and TRBJ2-7; TRBD1 agrees at 9 bases. TRBV5-3 is given ORF status, its function remaining uncertain. J was trimmed by 5 bases and V by 3 bases; bases with no gene match: 3. The CDR3 has 13 amino acids.

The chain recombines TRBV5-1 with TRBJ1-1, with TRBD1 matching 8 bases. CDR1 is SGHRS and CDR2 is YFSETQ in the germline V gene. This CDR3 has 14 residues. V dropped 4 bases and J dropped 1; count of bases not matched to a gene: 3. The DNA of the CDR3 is TGCGCCAGCAGCCTGGACAGGGAGAACACTGAAGCTTTCTTT. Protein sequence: CASSLDRENTEAFF.